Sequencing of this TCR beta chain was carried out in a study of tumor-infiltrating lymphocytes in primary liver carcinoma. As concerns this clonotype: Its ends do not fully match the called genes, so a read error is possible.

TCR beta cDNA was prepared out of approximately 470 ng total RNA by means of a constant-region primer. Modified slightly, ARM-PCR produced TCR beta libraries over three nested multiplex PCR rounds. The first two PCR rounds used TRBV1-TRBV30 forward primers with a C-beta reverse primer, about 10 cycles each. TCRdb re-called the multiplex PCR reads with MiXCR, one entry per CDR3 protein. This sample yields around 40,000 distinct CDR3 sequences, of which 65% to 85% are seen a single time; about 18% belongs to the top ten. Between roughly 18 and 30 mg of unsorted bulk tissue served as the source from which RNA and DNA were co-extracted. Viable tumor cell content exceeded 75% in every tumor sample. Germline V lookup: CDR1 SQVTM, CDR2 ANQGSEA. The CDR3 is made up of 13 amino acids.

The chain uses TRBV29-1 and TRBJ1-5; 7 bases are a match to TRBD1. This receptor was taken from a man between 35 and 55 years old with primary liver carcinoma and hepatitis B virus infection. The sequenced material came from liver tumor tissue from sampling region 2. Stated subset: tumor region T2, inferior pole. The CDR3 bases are TGCAGTGTTGTCGGACAGGTCTATCAGCCCCAGCATTTT. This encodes CSVVGQVYQPQHF.